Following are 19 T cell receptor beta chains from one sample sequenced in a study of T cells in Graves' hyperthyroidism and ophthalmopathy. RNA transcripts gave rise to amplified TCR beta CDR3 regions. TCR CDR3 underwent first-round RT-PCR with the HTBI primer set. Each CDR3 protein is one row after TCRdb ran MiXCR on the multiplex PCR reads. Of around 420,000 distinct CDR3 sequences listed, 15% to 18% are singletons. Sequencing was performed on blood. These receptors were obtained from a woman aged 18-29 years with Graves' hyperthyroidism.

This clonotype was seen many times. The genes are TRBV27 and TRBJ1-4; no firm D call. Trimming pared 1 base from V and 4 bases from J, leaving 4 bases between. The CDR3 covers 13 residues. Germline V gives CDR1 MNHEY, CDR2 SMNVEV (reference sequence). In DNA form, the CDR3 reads TGTGCCAGCAGTTTATTTGGTAATGAAAAACTGTTTTTT. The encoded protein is CASSLFGNEKLFF.

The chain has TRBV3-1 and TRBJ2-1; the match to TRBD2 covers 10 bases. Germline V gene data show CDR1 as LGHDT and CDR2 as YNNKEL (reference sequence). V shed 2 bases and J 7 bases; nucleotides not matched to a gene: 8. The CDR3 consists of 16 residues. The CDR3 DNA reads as TGTGCCAGCAGCCAAAAAGCGGGAGGGAGGCGGAATGAGCAGTTCTTC. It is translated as CASSQKAGGRRNEQFF.

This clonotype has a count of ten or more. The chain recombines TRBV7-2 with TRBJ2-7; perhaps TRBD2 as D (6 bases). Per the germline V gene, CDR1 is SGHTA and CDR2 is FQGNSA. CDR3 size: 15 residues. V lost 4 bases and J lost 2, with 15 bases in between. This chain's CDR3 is CASSSGGVTAYEQYF. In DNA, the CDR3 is TGTGCCAGCAGCTCCGGAGGGGTCACTGCCTACGAGCAGTACTTC.

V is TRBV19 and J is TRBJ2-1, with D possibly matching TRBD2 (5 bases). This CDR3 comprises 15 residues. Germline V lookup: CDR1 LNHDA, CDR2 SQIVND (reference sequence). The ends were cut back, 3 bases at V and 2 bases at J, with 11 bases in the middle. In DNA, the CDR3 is TGTGCCAGTAGTATCATTCGGGGAACCTACAATGAGCAGTTCTTC. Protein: CASSIIRGTYNEQFF.

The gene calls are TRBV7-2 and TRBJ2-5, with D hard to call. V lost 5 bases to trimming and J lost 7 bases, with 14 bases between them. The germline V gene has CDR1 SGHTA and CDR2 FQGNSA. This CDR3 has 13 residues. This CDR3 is CASSHTVEATQYF. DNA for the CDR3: TGTGCCAGCAGCCATACTGTCGAGGCGACCCAGTACTTC.

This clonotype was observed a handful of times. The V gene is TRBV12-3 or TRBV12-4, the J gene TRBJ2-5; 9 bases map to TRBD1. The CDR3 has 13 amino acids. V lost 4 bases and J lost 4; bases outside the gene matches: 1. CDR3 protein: CASSSDRGETQYF. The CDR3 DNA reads TGTGCCAGCAGTTCGGACAGGGGAGAGACCCAGTACTTC.

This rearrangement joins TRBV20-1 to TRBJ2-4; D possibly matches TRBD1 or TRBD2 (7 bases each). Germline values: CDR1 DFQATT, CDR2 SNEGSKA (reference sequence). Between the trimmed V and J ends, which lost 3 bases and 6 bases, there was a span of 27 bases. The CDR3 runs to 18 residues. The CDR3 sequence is CSARSQGEGVGRSNIQYF. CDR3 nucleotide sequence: TGCAGTGCTAGGAGCCAGGGGGAGGGCGTGGGTCGGTCAAACATTCAGTACTTC.

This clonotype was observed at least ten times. Here the CDR3 reads CASSEARLSTEAFF. In DNA form, the CDR3 reads TGTGCCAGCAGTGAAGCCCGACTTAGCACTGAAGCTTTCTTT. The chain recombines TRBV6-1 with TRBJ1-1; D not certain. The CDR3 contains 14 residues. V lost 0 bases to trimming and J lost 4 bases, with 9 bases between them. The germline CDR1 and CDR2 sequences are MNHNS and SASEGT.

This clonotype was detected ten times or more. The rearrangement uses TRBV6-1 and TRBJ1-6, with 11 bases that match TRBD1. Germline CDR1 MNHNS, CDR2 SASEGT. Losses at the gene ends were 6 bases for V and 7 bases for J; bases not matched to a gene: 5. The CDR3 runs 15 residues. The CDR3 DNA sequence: TGTGCCAGCAGCCGCCGGGACAGGGGGAATTCACCCCTCCACTTT. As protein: CASSRRDRGNSPLHF.

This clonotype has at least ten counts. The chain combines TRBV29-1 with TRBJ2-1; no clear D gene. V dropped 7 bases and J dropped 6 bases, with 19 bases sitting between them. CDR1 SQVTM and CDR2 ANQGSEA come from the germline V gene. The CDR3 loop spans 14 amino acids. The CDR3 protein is CSGYPEWGSNEQFF. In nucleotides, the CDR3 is TGCAGCGGTTACCCCGAGTGGGGTAGCAATGAGCAGTTCTTC.

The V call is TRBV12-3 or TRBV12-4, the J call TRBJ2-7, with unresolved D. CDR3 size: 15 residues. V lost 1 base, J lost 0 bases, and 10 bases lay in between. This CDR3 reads CASSLGQASSYEQYF. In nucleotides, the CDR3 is TGTGCCAGCAGTTTAGGTCAGGCGAGCTCCTACGAGCAGTACTTC.

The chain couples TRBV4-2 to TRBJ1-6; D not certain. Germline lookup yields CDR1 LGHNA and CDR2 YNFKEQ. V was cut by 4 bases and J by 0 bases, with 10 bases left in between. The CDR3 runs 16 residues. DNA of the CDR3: TGTGCCAGCAGCCGAACAGTGAGCTCCTATAATTCACCCCTCCACTTT. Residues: CASSRTVSSYNSPLHF.

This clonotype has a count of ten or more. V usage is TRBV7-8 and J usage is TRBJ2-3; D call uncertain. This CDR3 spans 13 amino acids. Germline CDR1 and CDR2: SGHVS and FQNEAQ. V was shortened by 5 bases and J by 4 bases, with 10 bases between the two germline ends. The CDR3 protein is CASSQRWPDTQYF. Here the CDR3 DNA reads TGTGCCAGCAGCCAACGTTGGCCAGATACGCAGTATTTT.

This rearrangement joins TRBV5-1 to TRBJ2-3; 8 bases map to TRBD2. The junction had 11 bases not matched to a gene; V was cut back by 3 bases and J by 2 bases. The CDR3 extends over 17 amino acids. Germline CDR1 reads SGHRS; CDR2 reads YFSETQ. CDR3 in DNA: TGCGCCAGCAGCTCCTCAGTGAGCGGGAGTTACACAGATACGCAGTATTTT. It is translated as CASSSSVSGSYTDTQYF.

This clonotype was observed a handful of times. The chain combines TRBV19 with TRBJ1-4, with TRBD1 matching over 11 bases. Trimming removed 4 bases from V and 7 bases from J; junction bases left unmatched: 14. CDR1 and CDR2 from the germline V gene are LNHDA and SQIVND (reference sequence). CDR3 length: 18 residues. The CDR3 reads CASSRRLLGQGAVEKLFF. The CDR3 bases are TGTGCCAGTAGTAGAAGACTACTTGGACAGGGGGCTGTTGAAAAACTGTTTTTT.

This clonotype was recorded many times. CDR3 residues: CASSSLAPQPQHF. CDR3 in DNA: TGTGCCAGCAGTTCTTTAGCCCCTCAGCCCCAGCATTTT. The chain links TRBV12-3 or TRBV12-4 to TRBJ1-5; D is unclear. The CDR3 has 13 amino acids. Trimming took off 4 bases at V and 6 bases at J, with 10 bases between the two ends.

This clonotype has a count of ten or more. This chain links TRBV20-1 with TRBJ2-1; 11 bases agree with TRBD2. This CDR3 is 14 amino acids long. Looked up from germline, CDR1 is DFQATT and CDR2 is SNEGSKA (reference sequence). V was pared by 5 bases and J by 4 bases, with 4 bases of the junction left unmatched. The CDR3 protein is CSARLAGGYNEQFF. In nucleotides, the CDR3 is TGCAGTGCTCGCCTAGCGGGAGGATACAATGAGCAGTTCTTC.

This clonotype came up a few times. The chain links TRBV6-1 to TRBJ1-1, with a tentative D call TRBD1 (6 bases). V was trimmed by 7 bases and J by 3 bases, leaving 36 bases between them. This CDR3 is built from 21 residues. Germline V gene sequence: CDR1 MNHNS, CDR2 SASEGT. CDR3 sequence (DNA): TGTGCCAGCACTCCAATGGGCGCGATAAGAGGGGGACGCCGTTGGGACACTGAAGCTTTCTTT. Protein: CASTPMGAIRGGRRWDTEAFF.

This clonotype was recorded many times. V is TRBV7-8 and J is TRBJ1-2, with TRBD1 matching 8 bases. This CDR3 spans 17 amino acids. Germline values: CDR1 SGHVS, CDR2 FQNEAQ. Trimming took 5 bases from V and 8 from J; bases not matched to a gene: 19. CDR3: CASSPRSAPGTGWGYTF. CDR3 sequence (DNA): TGTGCCAGCAGCCCACGCTCTGCCCCCGGGACAGGTTGGGGCTACACCTTC.